A single T cell receptor (beta chain) is shown here with its context. The antigen is undetermined. V dropped 1 base and J dropped 0 bases, with 7 bases sitting between them. Germline-derived CDR1 and CDR2 are SGHAT and FQNNGV. CDR3 size: 14 residues. Naive CD8 cells were CD45RO-negative, positively selected for CCR7, excluding terminally differentiated effector memory CD45RA+ cells. Several immunoSEQ plates received, in even portions, the genomic DNA of each subset. Assay used: immunoSEQ multiplex PCR; TCRdb lists only in-frame clones, some missing. The data hold 1.5 million to 2.5 million clones, with about 95% observed a single time. This entry comes from a study of shared clonotypes between healthy human individuals. Whole-study findings and limits: Rarefaction showed sorted-subset sequencing was incomplete despite large depth. Only blood was sampled, and tissue TCR repertoires likely differ from blood ones. Relative to clonotypes present in all four donors, those not shared had lower generation probabilities.

The specimen was naive CD8+ T cells sorted from blood. The receptor comes from a man between 18 and 29 years old in good health. The rearrangement joins TRBV11-2 to TRBJ2-7; D not resolved. The CDR3 coding sequence is TGTGCCAGCAGCTTAGGCCAGGACTCCTACGAGCAGTACTTC. Amino acid sequence: CASSLGQDSYEQYF.